The rows below give T cell receptor beta chains drawn from one sample of a study of blood T cell repertoires in COVID-19. Profiling relied on immunoSEQ multiplex PCR, and the TCRdb table lists in-frame clones only, not all of them. The sample consists of around 160,000 clones, roughly 80% of them appearing once. The sample consisted of peripheral blood. Source of these receptors: a woman between 35 and 50 years old with active or convalescent COVID-19. The CDR3 runs from the conserved cysteine through the conserved F or W. The D gene is left open where the match is weak. Not every row has a clone size; where given, it reads once, few, many or a size class.

clone size | J gene | V gene | D gene | CDR3 DNA | CDR3 protein
- | TRBJ1-1 | TRBV19 | TRBD1 | TGTGCCAGTAGCCCAGGACAGGACGGGATCAAAGCTTTCTTT | CASSPGQDGIKAFF
- | TRBJ1-1 | TRBV5-1 | TRBD1 | TGCGCCAGCAGATCGCAGGGGGCGGACACTGAAGCTTTCTTT | CASRSQGADTEAFF
- | TRBJ2-1 | TRBV24-1 | TRBD2 | TGTGCCACCAGTGATGGACTAGCGGGCTCCTACAATGAGCAGTTCTTC | CATSDGLAGSYNEQFF
- | TRBJ1-1 | TRBV10-2 | - | TGCGCCAGCAGTGAGTGGAGGGGAGTGAGAACTGAAGCTTTCTTT | CASSEWRGVRTEAFF
- | TRBJ1-2 | TRBV28 | - | TGTGCCAGCAGTTTGCCTACAGGGCATGGCTACACCTTC | CASSLPTGHGYTF
- | TRBJ1-4 | TRBV29-1 | - | TGCAGCGTTATGGGGGACATCAGCAATGAAAAACTGTTTTTT | CSVMGDISNEKLFF
- | TRBJ1-2 | TRBV27 | - | TGTGCCAGCAGTTCCCCCTATCCGCGAAGTGGCTACACCTTC | CASSSPYPRSGYTF
few | TRBJ1-5 | TRBV19 | - | TGTGCCAGTAGTATAGTCCAGGGCAGGAATCAGCCCCAGCATTTT | CASSIVQGRNQPQHF
- | TRBJ1-2 | TRBV19 | - | TGTGCCAGTAGTCCCAAGACAGAGCGCTATGGCTACACCTTC | CASSPKTERYGYTF
- | TRBJ1-4 | TRBV27 | - | TGTGCCAGCAGCACAGGTACAACTAATGAAAAACTGTTTTTT | CASSTGTTNEKLFF
- | TRBJ1-1 | TRBV9 | TRBD1 | TGTGCCAGCAGCCTACGGACAGGGTACGGGAACACTGAAGCTTTCTTT | CASSLRTGYGNTEAFF
- | TRBJ2-1 | TRBV5-5 | - | TGTGCCAGCAGCTTAGGAGTGACTCCCTACAATGAGCAGTTCTTC | CASSLGVTPYNEQFF
- | TRBJ1-5 | TRBV28 | - | TGTGCCAGCAGCCCAATCGGGGGGGACAGCAATCAGCCCCAGCATTTT | CASSPIGGDSNQPQHF
- | TRBJ1-2 | TRBV15 | - | TGTGCCACCAGCAGACAGGGTTGGGGCTACACCTTC | CATSRQGWGYTF
- | TRBJ2-5 | TRBV7-9 | - | TGTGCCAGCAGAGGAACAGGGCCAGAGACCCAGTACTTC | CASRGTGPETQYF
- | TRBJ2-5 | TRBV6-6 | - | TGTGCCAGCGGGTACTCCGAAGAGACCCAGTACTTC | CASGYSEETQYF
- | TRBJ2-7 | TRBV5-1 | TRBD2 | TGCGCCAGCAGCACGGACGGGAGGTACGAGCAGTACTTC | CASSTDGRYEQYF
- | TRBJ1-6 | TRBV28 | TRBD1 | TGTGCCAGCAGTTTCCCCGGGACAGGGGGCTCACCCCTCCACTTT | CASSFPGTGGSPLHF
many | TRBJ1-2 | TRBV7-9 | - | TGTGCCAGCAGCTTGCCAGGACCGACAGGAGAATATGGCTACACCTTC | CASSLPGPTGEYGYTF
few | TRBJ2-5 | TRBV10-2 | TRBD1 | TGCGCCAGCAGTGACCTAAGAGGGGGCGGACAGGGGGCGTTTGAGACCCAGTACTTC | CASSDLRGGGQGAFETQYF
few | TRBJ1-2 | TRBV5-6 | - | TGTGCCAGCAGCTTGCTCAGATCGTACGCCTATGGCTACACCTTC | CASSLLRSYAYGYTF
- | TRBJ1-4 | TRBV5-5 | - | TGTGCCAGCAGCTCCTTGGCTGAAAAACTGTTTTTT | CASSSLAEKLFF
- | TRBJ1-1 | TRBV7-2 | TRBD1 | TGTGCCAGCACCTTCAGGGGGATGAACACTGAAGCTTTCTTT | CASTFRGMNTEAFF
- | TRBJ1-1 | TRBV5-1 | - | TGCGCCAGCAGGCAGGCCCCGACAGAGAACACTGAAGCTTTCTTT | CASRQAPTENTEAFF
- | TRBJ2-1 | TRBV28 | TRBD1 | TGTGCCAGCAGGGGGACAGGGGCTGAGCAGTTCTTC | CASRGTGAEQFF
- | TRBJ2-2 | TRBV19 | - | TGTGCCAGCAGACAGGGAGGCACCGGGGAGCTGTTTTTT | CASRQGGTGELFF
once | TRBJ2-7 | TRBV5-1 | - | TGCGCCAGCAGCTTGGCCCCATACGAGCAGTACTTC | CASSLAPYEQYF
- | TRBJ1-4 | TRBV10-1 | - | TGCGCCAGCAGTGAGGGAGATGCAACTAATGAAAAACTGTTTTTT | CASSEGDATNEKLFF
few | TRBJ1-5 | TRBV2 | - | TGTGCCAGCAGTGAACTGCAGTTTGGCAATCAGCCCCAGCATTTT | CASSELQFGNQPQHF
- | TRBJ1-3 | TRBV11-2 | - | TGTGCCAGCAGCTTAGCGGGAAACACCATATATTTT | CASSLAGNTIYF
- | TRBJ1-3 | TRBV5-6 | - | TGTGCCAGCAGCCCGAGAAACAGGACAATCTCTGGAAACACCATATATTTT | CASSPRNRTISGNTIYF
- | TRBJ1-1 | TRBV7-2 | - | TGTGCCAGCAGCTTAGTCCAGGGTAACACTGAAGCTTTCTTT | CASSLVQGNTEAFF
- | TRBJ1-2 | TRBV28 | TRBD1 | TGTGCCAGCAGTTTACCCCCGGGACAGGGGGGCCATGGCTACACCTTC | CASSLPPGQGGHGYTF
- | TRBJ2-7 | TRBV11-2 | - | TGTGCCAGCAGTTCCTCCTTGGAGCAGTACTTC | CASSSSLEQYF
- | TRBJ2-3 | TRBV20-1 | - | TGCAGTGCTAGTAGCCAGGGGACAGATACGCAGTATTTT | CSASSQGTDTQYF
- | TRBJ2-3 | TRBV6-1 | TRBD2 | TGTGCCAGCAGTGAACTAGCGGGGGACCCAGATACGCAGTATTTT | CASSELAGDPDTQYF
once | TRBJ2-7 | TRBV5-1 | - | TGCGCCAGCAGCTTGTATTCGTACCAGGACAACACCTACGAGCAGTACTTC | CASSLYSYQDNTYEQYF
- | TRBJ2-3 | TRBV27 | - | TGTGCCAGCAGTTTCGCGGGGGCAAATCCGGATACGCAGTATTTT | CASSFAGANPDTQYF
- | TRBJ1-2 | TRBV5-6 | - | TGTGCCAGCAGCCCTGAGGGCAGGGGTGGCTACACCTTC | CASSPEGRGGYTF
- | TRBJ1-6 | TRBV6-5 | - | TGTGCCGCCAGCGGCTCCTATAATTCACCCCTCCACTTT | CAASGSYNSPLHF
- | TRBJ1-6 | TRBV7-2 | - | TGTGCCAGCAGCTCGTCGGCAGGGCAAAATTCACCCCTCCACTTT | CASSSSAGQNSPLHF
- | TRBJ2-1 | TRBV28 | - | TGTGCCAGCAGGGAGGGACCCCGGGGTCTTTACAATGAGCAGTTCTTC | CASREGPRGLYNEQFF